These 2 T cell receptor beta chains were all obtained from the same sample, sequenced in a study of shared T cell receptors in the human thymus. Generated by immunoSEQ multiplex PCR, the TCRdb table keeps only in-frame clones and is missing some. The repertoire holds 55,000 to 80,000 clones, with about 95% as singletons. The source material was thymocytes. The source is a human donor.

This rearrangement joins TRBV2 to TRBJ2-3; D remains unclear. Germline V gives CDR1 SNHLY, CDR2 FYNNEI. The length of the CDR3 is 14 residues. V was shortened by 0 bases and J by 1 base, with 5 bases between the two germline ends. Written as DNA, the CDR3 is TGTGCCAGCAGTGAAGCGCTCCGCACAGATACGCAGTATTTT. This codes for CASSEALRTDTQYF. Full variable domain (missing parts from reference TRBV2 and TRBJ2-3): EPEVTQTPSHQVTQMGQEVILRCVPISNHLYFYWYRQILGQKVEFLVSFYNNEISEKSEIFDDQFSVERPDGSNFTLKIRSTKLEDSAMYFCASSEALRTDTQYFGPGTRLTVL.

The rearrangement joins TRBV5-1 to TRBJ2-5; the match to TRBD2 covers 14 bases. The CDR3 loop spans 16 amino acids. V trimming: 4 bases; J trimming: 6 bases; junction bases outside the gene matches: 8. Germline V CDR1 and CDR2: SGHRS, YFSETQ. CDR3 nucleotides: TGCGCCAGCAGCCCCCGACTAGCGGGGGGGAATAAGACCCAGTACTTC. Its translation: CASSPRLAGGNKTQYF.